This TCR beta chain was sequenced in a study of T cell responses to AZD1222 COVID-19 vaccine. This clone was seen a handful of times. Profiling relied on immunoSEQ multiplex PCR, and the TCRdb table lists in-frame clones only, not all of them. The sample lists about 130,000 clones; about 85% were seen once. Sample: peripheral blood, taken on day 0 of AZD1222 vaccination. The origin of this receptor is an adult in good health.

The CDR3 protein is CASSDGLAGRYNEQFF. CDR3 in DNA: TGTGCCAGCAGCGACGGACTAGCGGGGAGATACAATGAGCAGTTCTTC. The rearrangement links TRBV2 to TRBJ2-1; 12 nucleotides align to TRBD2. The CDR3 spans 16 residues. Germline assignment: CDR1 SNHLY and CDR2 FYNNEI. After removal of 6 bases from V and 4 bases from J, the junction contained 7 bases not matched to a gene.